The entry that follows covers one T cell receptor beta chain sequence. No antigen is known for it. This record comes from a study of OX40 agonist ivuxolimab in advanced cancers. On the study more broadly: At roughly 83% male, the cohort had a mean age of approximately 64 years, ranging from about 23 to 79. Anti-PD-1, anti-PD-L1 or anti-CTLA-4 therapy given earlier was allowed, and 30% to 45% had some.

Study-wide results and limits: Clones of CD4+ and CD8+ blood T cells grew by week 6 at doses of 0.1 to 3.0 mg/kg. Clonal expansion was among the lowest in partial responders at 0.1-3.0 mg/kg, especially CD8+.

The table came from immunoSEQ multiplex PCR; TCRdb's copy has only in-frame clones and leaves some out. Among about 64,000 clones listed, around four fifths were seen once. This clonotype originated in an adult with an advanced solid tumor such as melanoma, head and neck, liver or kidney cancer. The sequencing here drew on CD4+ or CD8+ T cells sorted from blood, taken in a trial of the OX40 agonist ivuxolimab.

The CDR3 DNA reads as TGTGCCACAATCCAAAGGCGGCTAGCGCGGGAGCAGTACTTC. This gives the protein CATIQRRLAREQYF. J is TRBJ2-7 and V is TRBV27; D is possibly TRBD2 (6 bases). The CDR3 contains 14 residues. Germline assignment: CDR1 MNHEY and CDR2 SMNVEV (reference sequence). V was cut by 10 bases and J by 7 bases, with 23 bases left in between.